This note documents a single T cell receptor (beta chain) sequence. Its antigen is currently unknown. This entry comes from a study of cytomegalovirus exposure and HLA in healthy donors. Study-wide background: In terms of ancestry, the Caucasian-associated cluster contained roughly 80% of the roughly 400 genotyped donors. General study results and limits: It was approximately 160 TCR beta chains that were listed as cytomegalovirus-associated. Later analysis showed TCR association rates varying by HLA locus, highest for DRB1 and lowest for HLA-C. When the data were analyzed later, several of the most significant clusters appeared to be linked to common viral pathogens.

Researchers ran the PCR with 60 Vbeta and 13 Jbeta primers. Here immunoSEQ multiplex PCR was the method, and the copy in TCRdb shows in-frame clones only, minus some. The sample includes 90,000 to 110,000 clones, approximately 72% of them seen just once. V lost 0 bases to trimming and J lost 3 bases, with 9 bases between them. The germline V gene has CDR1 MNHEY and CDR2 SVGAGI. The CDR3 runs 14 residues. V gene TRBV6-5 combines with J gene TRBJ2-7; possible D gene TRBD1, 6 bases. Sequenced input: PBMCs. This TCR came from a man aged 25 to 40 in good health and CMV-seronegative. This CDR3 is CASSYSRDNYEQYF. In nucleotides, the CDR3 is TGTGCCAGCAGTTACTCCCGGGACAACTACGAGCAGTACTTC.